One and the same sample provided the 27 T cell receptor beta chains below, sequenced in a study of blood T cell repertoires in COVID-19 (dated by TCRdb to about 2020). Library method: the immunoSEQ multiplex PCR assay. Drawn from immuneACCESS, this table holds only the in-frame rearrangements with V and J called that TCRdb kept. Clones are partly lost; checked studies trace under half to an unresolved V gene and leave the rest unexplained. The sample has 240,000 or so clones on record, about 80% of them singletons. Around 3.4% of the sample comes from the top ten. The sample taken for sequencing was peripheral blood. All receptors come from a woman of 80 years or more with acute or convalescent COVID-19.

The J gene is TRBJ2-7, the V gene TRBV6-2 or TRBV6-3, with TRBD2 matching over 11 bases. Per germline, CDR1 MNHEY and CDR2 SVGEGT. The V and J ends lost 5 bases and 2 bases, in that order; junction bases with no gene match: 2. The CDR3 contains 14 residues. The DNA of the CDR3 is TGTGCCAGCAGTAGACTAGCGGGGACCTACGAGCAGTACTTC. Amino acid sequence: CASSRLAGTYEQYF.

V usage is TRBV6-5 and J usage is TRBJ2-1; 9 bases match TRBD2. Trimming cost V 2 bases and J 10 bases; bases outside gene matches: 9. This CDR3 spans 15 amino acids. Germline V CDR1 and CDR2: MNHEY, SVGAGI. The CDR3 loop reads CASSYAGGRANEQFF. CDR3 nucleotide sequence: TGTGCCAGCAGTTACGCTGGCGGGAGGGCCAACGAGCAGTTCTTC.

The V gene is TRBV4-3, the J gene TRBJ2-3; 7 nucleotides align to TRBD2. This CDR3 is 14 amino acids long. In germline, CDR1 is LGHNA, CDR2 YSLEER. V lost 4 bases, J lost 4 bases, and 5 bases stayed unmatched. DNA of the CDR3: TGCGCCAGCAGCCGTACACGGGGGGCAGATACGCAGTATTTT. This sequence encodes CASSRTRGADTQYF.

V gene TRBV4-3 combines with J gene TRBJ2-5; 7 nucleotides align to TRBD2. Germline V CDR1 and CDR2: LGHNA, YSLEER. Trimming took 2 bases from V and 5 from J; bases not matched to a gene: 14. This CDR3 region has 17 residues. In DNA form, the CDR3 reads TGCGCCAGCAGCCAACTCTCTAGGACGGGAGGCCACGAGACCCAGTACTTC. Its translation: CASSQLSRTGGHETQYF.

The rearrangement uses TRBV5-4 and TRBJ2-7, with 10 nucleotides matching TRBD1. V dropped 5 bases and J dropped 2; count of bases not matched to a gene: 7. The CDR3 consists of 15 residues. CDR1 is SGHNT and CDR2 is YYREEE in the germline V gene (reference sequence). CDR3 sequence: CASREQTGGPYEQYF. CDR3 in DNA: TGTGCCAGCAGGGAACAGACAGGGGGCCCCTACGAGCAGTACTTC.

V and J are TRBV19 and TRBJ1-1, with 7 bases identical to TRBD1. Germline CDR1 and CDR2: LNHDA and SQIVND (reference sequence). CDR3 length: 15 residues. The junction had 8 bases not matched to a gene; V was cut back by 3 bases and J by 4 bases. In DNA, the CDR3 is TGTGCCAGTAGTATTTTTGGAGGGGGCGCCACTGAAGCTTTCTTT. Protein: CASSIFGGGATEAFF.

This sequence joins TRBV6-5 and TRBJ2-1; TRBD1 aligns across 11 bases. After removal of 6 bases from V and 10 bases from J, the junction contained 11 bases not matched to a gene. Germline V CDR1 and CDR2: MNHEY, SVGAGI. There are 15 residues in the CDR3. The CDR3 sequence: CASSRPGTGGREQFF. In DNA, the CDR3 is TGTGCCAGCAGCCGTCCCGGGACAGGGGGTCGGGAGCAGTTCTTC.

The chain employs TRBV6-5 and TRBJ1-2; possibly TRBD1 for D (6 bases). Trimming removed 7 bases from V and 4 bases from J, with 13 bases in between. Looked up from germline, CDR1 is MNHEY and CDR2 is SVGAGI. The CDR3 contains 13 residues. CDR3: CASTRTAAYGYTF. CDR3 sequence (DNA): TGTGCCAGCACCAGGACAGCAGCCTATGGCTACACCTTC.

This clone came up once. The chain carries TRBV28 and TRBJ1-4; D perhaps matches TRBD1 (6 bases). The CDR3 extends over 13 amino acids. Germline V gene data show CDR1 as MDHEN and CDR2 as SYDVKM. V was pared by 5 bases and J by 8 bases, with 12 bases between. CDR3 nucleotide sequence: TGTGCCAGCAGTACCTGGGGGCTCGAAAAACTGTTTTTT. It translates to CASSTWGLEKLFF.

The rearrangement links TRBV10-3 to TRBJ2-1; 12 bases agree with TRBD2. Per the germline V gene, CDR1 is ENHRY and CDR2 is SYGVKD. The V and J ends lost 4 bases and 7 bases, in that order; junction bases with no gene match: 5. This CDR3 comprises 15 residues. The CDR3 nucleotides read TGTGCCATCAGTGGACTAGCGGGAGATCGTAATGAGCAGTTCTTC. Translation gives CAISGLAGDRNEQFF.

The chain employs TRBV6-5 and TRBJ1-4; D call uncertain. Germline lookup yields CDR1 MNHEY and CDR2 SVGAGI. V shed 6 bases and J shed 7 bases, with 12 bases lying between them. CDR3 size: 13 residues. CDR3 protein: CASRTESSEKLFF. The CDR3, as DNA: TGTGCCAGCAGAACTGAGTCTTCTGAAAAACTGTTTTTT.

The chain carries TRBV6-5 and TRBJ2-7; a weak D match, TRBD1 (5 bases). The V and J ends lost 2 bases and 4 bases respectively, with 9 bases between them. The CDR3 has 13 residues. The germline V gene has CDR1 MNHEY and CDR2 SVGAGI. CDR3 nucleotide sequence: TGTGCCAGCAGTTACGACAGAAAATACGAGCAGTACTTC. Residues: CASSYDRKYEQYF.

CDR3 sequence (DNA): TGTGCCAGCAGTGAGGGGACTAGCGGTTACAATGAGCAGTTCTTC. It is translated as CASSEGTSGYNEQFF. The chain couples TRBV2 to TRBJ2-1; 11 bases are shared with TRBD2. Per germline, CDR1 SNHLY and CDR2 FYNNEI. The CDR3 consists of 15 residues. The J segment lost 4 bases and the V segment lost 3 bases, leaving 2 bases of the junction unmatched. Full variable domain (outside the CDR3, taken from reference TRBV2 and TRBJ2-1): EPEVTQTPSHQVTQMGQEVILRCVPISNHLYFYWYRQILGQKVEFLVSFYNNEISEKSEIFDDQFSVERPDGSNFTLKIRSTKLEDSAMYFCASSEGTSGYNEQFFGPGTRLTVL.

The V and J genes are TRBV5-1 and TRBJ2-1; 11 positions agree with TRBD2. Germline V CDR1 and CDR2: SGHRS, YFSETQ. This CDR3 spans 18 amino acids. V gave up 0 bases and J gave up 4 bases; unmatched junction bases: 9. This chain's CDR3 is CASSLEASGGLRYNEQFF. The CDR3 DNA reads TGCGCCAGCAGCTTGGAGGCTAGCGGGGGGCTCCGGTACAATGAGCAGTTCTTC.

This chain uses TRBV2 with TRBJ1-4; possible D gene TRBD1, 5 bases. This CDR3 has 19 residues. Between the trimmed V and J ends, which lost 5 bases and 5 bases, there was a span of 27 bases. The V gene's germline CDR1 is SNHLY and CDR2 FYNNEI. Here the CDR3 DNA reads TGTGCCAGCAGTACATGGGCGCAGGGTCCCAACACCTTAAATGAAAAACTGTTTTTT. The encoded protein is CASSTWAQGPNTLNEKLFF.

The chain combines TRBV29-1 with TRBJ1-4; D uncertain. The V and J ends lost 7 bases and 1 base respectively, with 10 bases between them. CDR3 length equals 13 residues. The germline gives CDR1 SQVTM, CDR2 ANQGSEA. The CDR3 loop reads CSAVRGTNEKLFF. The CDR3 nucleotides read TGCAGCGCCGTCCGGGGAACTAATGAAAAACTGTTTTTT.

The CDR3 nucleotides read TGTGCCAGCTCCAGACTAGCGAACACCGGGGAGCTGTTTTTT. It is translated as CASSRLANTGELFF. The chain couples TRBV11-3 to TRBJ2-2, with D possibly TRBD2 on 6 matching bases. Germline values: CDR1 SGHNT, CDR2 YENEEA. Trimming took off 8 bases at V and 0 bases at J, with 10 bases between the two ends. The CDR3 is made up of 14 amino acids.

The rearrangement links TRBV11-2 to TRBJ2-6, with D possibly TRBD1 on 6 matching bases. The germline V and J ends were trimmed by 7 bases and 0 bases, with 16 bases remaining between them. The CDR3 covers 17 residues. Germline CDR1 reads SGHAT; CDR2 reads FQNNGV. CDR3 residues: CASTFDRPNSGANVLTF. The DNA for the CDR3 is TGTGCCAGCACCTTTGACAGGCCGAACTCTGGGGCCAACGTCCTGACTTTC.

This rearrangement joins TRBV6-1 to TRBJ1-3; D perhaps matches TRBD1 (5 bases). CDR3 size: 17 residues. Deletions cut 2 bases from V and 0 bases from J, with 14 bases between. The germline V gene encodes CDR1 MNHNS and CDR2 SASEGT. The CDR3 nucleotides are TGTGCCAGCAGTGAACCGGTTGGGGGGAACTCTGGAAACACCATATATTTT. This encodes CASSEPVGGNSGNTIYF.

This chain links TRBV9 with TRBJ1-2; a weak D match, TRBD1 (5 bases). V lost 0 bases to trimming and J lost 4 bases, with 7 bases between them. The CDR3 length is 13 residues. The germline V gene has CDR1 SGDLS and CDR2 YYNGEE. CDR3 protein: CASSVVGGYGYTF. Here the CDR3 DNA reads TGTGCCAGCAGCGTAGTCGGGGGCTATGGCTACACCTTC. The full variable domain, with the rest looked up from reference TRBV9 and TRBJ1-2, is DSGVTQTPKHLITATGQRVTLRCSPRSGDLSVYWYQQSLDQGLQFLIQYYNGEERAKGNILERFSAQQFPDLHSELNLSSLELGDSALYFCASSVVGGYGYTFGSGTRLTVV.

J is TRBJ1-2 and V is TRBV19; 10 nucleotides line up with TRBD1. The CDR3 covers 15 residues. Germline loops: CDR1 LNHDA, CDR2 SQIVND (reference sequence). V lost 9 bases to trimming and J lost 3 bases; unmatched junction nucleotides: 10. The CDR3 protein is CASRPTGTGDYGYTF. The CDR3, as DNA: TGTGCCAGCCGCCCCACCGGGACAGGGGACTATGGCTACACCTTC. Combining the CDR3 with reference TRBV19 and TRBJ1-2 gives the whole variable domain DGGITQSPKYLFRKEGQNVTLSCEQNLNHDAMYWYRQDPGQGLRLIYYSQIVNDFQKGDIAEGYSVSREKKESFPLTVTSAQKNPTAFYLCASRPTGTGDYGYTFGSGTRLTVV.

V and J are TRBV10-3 and TRBJ2-1; 9 positions agree with TRBD1. V dropped 10 bases and J dropped 7; count of bases not matched to a gene: 14. CDR3 length equals 15 residues. Germline V gives CDR1 ENHRY, CDR2 SYGVKD. Here the CDR3 reads CATQAPGTGPNEQFF. DNA for the CDR3: TGTGCCACACAAGCCCCCGGGACAGGGCCGAATGAGCAGTTCTTC.

This chain links TRBV18 with TRBJ2-3, with 7 nucleotides matching TRBD2. The germline V gene encodes CDR1 KGHSH and CDR2 LQKENI. J was trimmed by 5 bases and V by 3 bases; bases with no gene match: 11. This CDR3 region has 16 residues. For the CDR3, the DNA is TGTGCCAGCTCACCTCAGGAAAAGCGGGGTAGAGATACGCAGTATTTT. Its translation is CASSPQEKRGRDTQYF.

This rearrangement joins TRBV19 to TRBJ1-5, with 12 bases aligning to TRBD1. The germline V gene encodes CDR1 LNHDA and CDR2 SQIVND (reference sequence). The CDR3 has 16 amino acids. V lost 7 bases to trimming and J lost 2 bases; unmatched junction nucleotides: 6. The CDR3 DNA follows: TGTGCCAGTAAAGGGGACAGGGGGCACGGCAATCAGCCCCAGCATTTT. It specifies CASKGDRGHGNQPQHF.

V is TRBV27 and J is TRBJ1-6, with a weak D call TRBD1 (6 bases). Germline-derived CDR1 and CDR2 are MNHEY and SMNVEV (reference sequence). The CDR3 runs to 16 residues. V was pared by 5 bases and J by 8 bases, with 19 bases between. The CDR3, as DNA: TGTGCCAGCAGTCGAACCTCAGGGGAGAAGTATTCACCCCTCCACTTT. Translation gives CASSRTSGEKYSPLHF.

The chain couples TRBV19 to TRBJ1-4, with 9 positions matching TRBD1. V shed 2 bases, J shed 7 bases, and the junction held 8 bases outside the gene matches. The CDR3 runs to 16 residues. Germline assignment: CDR1 LNHDA and CDR2 SQIVND (reference sequence). The CDR3 DNA follows: TGTGCCAGTAGTATATCAACCGGGACAGGGAGTGAAAAACTGTTTTTT. It yields the protein CASSISTGTGSEKLFF.

The CDR3 region has the DNA TGTGCCAGTAAACAGGGGGACCAGTCTGGGGCCAACGTCCTGACTTTC. It codes for CASKQGDQSGANVLTF. The chain recombines TRBV19 with TRBJ2-6; 8 bases line up with TRBD1. Germline V gene data show CDR1 as LNHDA and CDR2 as SQIVND (reference sequence). The CDR3 runs 16 residues. Trimming cost V 7 bases and J 1 base; bases outside gene matches: 6.